Listed below are T cell receptor beta chains from one sample, sequenced in a study of radiation and T cells in renal cell carcinoma. Profiling relied on immunoSEQ multiplex PCR, and the TCRdb table lists in-frame clones only, not all of them. This table holds 110,000 to 150,000 clones, approximately 90% found once. This material consisted of blood, taken from a patient whose treatment included radiotherapy and nephrectomy. The receptors stem from a woman aged 45-60 years with renal cell carcinoma. CDR3s include the opening cysteine and the closing phenylalanine or tryptophan. The D gene is left open where the match is weak. The size of a clone is reported for some rows only, either as once, few or many, or as a class for expanded clones.

TRBJ1-3,.,TRBV5-5,.,TGTGCCAGCAGCTTGCTAAGGACAGTCTCTGGAAACACCATATATTTT,CASSLLRTVSGNTIYF
TRBJ1-3,.,TRBV5-5,.,TGTGCCAGCAGCTTGACCTTGGGCGGCACCTGGAACACCATATATTTT,CASSLTLGGTWNTIYF
TRBJ1-4,.,TRBV21-1,.,TGCAGGAGTGAAAAACTGTTTTTT,CRSEKLFF
TRBJ2-3,TRBD1,TRBV6-6,.,TGTGCCAGCAGTTACCGCCGTGGCAGGGGGCCTGATACGCAGTATTTT,CASSYRRGRGPDTQYF
TRBJ1-1,.,TRBV2,few,TGTGCCAGCAGTTTACAGGAATACACTGAAGCTTTCTTT,CASSLQEYTEAFF
TRBJ2-3,TRBD2,TRBV5-6,.,TGTGCCAGCAGCTTGGGTCCCGGGGGGACGCAGTATTTT,CASSLGPGGTQYF
TRBJ2-1,TRBD2,TRBV5-1,.,TGCGCCAGCAGCCACGGACTAGCGGGGGGGCCAGGAGAGCAGTTCTTC,CASSHGLAGGPGEQFF
TRBJ2-1,TRBD2,TRBV4-1,few,TGCGCCAGCAGCCAGGTAGCGGGGGGGCTAAGGCAGTTCTTC,CASSQVAGGLRQFF
TRBJ1-3,.,TRBV7-8,.,TGTGCCAGCAGCCCTCGTCACGGAACTGGAAACACCATATATTTT,CASSPRHGTGNTIYF
TRBJ2-3,.,TRBV5-8,.,TGTGCCAGCAGCTTGGGAGGTACGCAGTATTTT,CASSLGGTQYF
TRBJ2-3,TRBD2,TRBV5-1,.,TGCGCCAGCAGCTCCATAGCGGGGGGGTCGGTAGATACGCAGTATTTT,CASSSIAGGSVDTQYF
TRBJ1-1,TRBD1,TRBV4-3,once,TGCGCCAGCAGCCCGACAGGGGGTCGGGACTCTGAAGCTTTCTTT,CASSPTGGRDSEAFF
TRBJ1-1,.,TRBV7-2,.,TGTGCCAGCAGCTTTTACAGGGTAATGCCTGAAGCTTTCTTT,CASSFYRVMPEAFF
TRBJ2-7,.,TRBV11-2,.,TGTGCCAGCAGCTTGGCACTAGGGACCGAGCAGTACTTC,CASSLALGTEQYF
TRBJ2-7,.,TRBV28,.,TGTGCCAGCAGTTCCGTATTTCTACGGTCGCAGTACTTC,CASSSVFLRSQYF
TRBJ1-5,.,TRBV7-2,.,TGTGCCAGCAGCTTAGGCGGACAGACCAATCAGCCCCAGCATTTT,CASSLGGQTNQPQHF
TRBJ1-5,.,TRBV19,.,TGTGCCAGTAGGCCCTCGGGGGCGAGAAATCAGCCCCAGCATTTT,CASRPSGARNQPQHF
TRBJ2-2,.,TRBV11-3,once,TGTGCCAGCAGCCAGGACAGTGTGAACACCGGGGAGCTGTTTTTT,CASSQDSVNTGELFF
TRBJ2-7,TRBD1,TRBV4-1,.,TGCGCCAGCAGCCAGGACAGGGAGTATAACGAGCAGTACTTC,CASSQDREYNEQYF
TRBJ1-2,.,TRBV30,once,TGTGCCTGGAGATACAAGGGGCGGAGTGGCTACACCTTC,CAWRYKGRSGYTF
TRBJ2-7,.,TRBV7-9,.,TGTGCCACACAGGGAGACTCGGACGAGCAGTACTTC,CATQGDSDEQYF
TRBJ2-3,.,TRBV7-8,.,TGTGCCAGCAGTCCTCTCTCACAGCACACAGATACGCAGTATTTT,CASSPLSQHTDTQYF
TRBJ2-3,.,TRBV11-3,.,TGTGCCAGCAGCTTAGGGCGGGGCATGGATACGCAGTATTTT,CASSLGRGMDTQYF
TRBJ2-1,.,TRBV6-6,.,TGTGCCAGCAGTTTTGGGGCGGGGGCCTCCTACAATGAGCAGTTCTTC,CASSFGAGASYNEQFF
TRBJ2-7,.,TRBV7-9,.,TGTGCCAGCACGGGGTGGCAGGGAAGTAACGAGCAGTACTTC,CASTGWQGSNEQYF
TRBJ2-7,.,TRBV11-2,.,TGTGCCAGCAGCCGCCTTGGGATAGCCCAGGGGGAGCAGTACTTC,CASSRLGIAQGEQYF
TRBJ1-5,TRBD1,TRBV7-8,.,TGTGCCAGCAGCGTTAGACAGGGCCAGCCCCAGCATTTT,CASSVRQGQPQHF
TRBJ2-1,TRBD2,TRBV19,.,TGTGCCAGTAGTATAGAGCCGGGACTAGCGGGGAGGGTTGGGCAGTTCTTC,CASSIEPGLAGRVGQFF
TRBJ2-7,.,TRBV23-1,.,TGCGCCAGCAGTCAAAAACAGTACGAGCAGTACTTC,CASSQKQYEQYF
TRBJ2-1,TRBD2,TRBV7-3,.,TGTGCCAGCAGCTTAAGGGAGGGTACTAGGAGGACTTACAATGAGCAGTTCTTC,CASSLREGTRRTYNEQFF
TRBJ2-6,.,TRBV5-4,once,TGTGCCAGTGCACACAAGGGAGGGGCCAACGTCCTGACTTTC,CASAHKGGANVLTF
TRBJ1-2,.,TRBV7-8,.,TGTGCCAGCAGCTTGGGCAGGGTCTCTAACTATGGCTACACCTTC,CASSLGRVSNYGYTF
TRBJ2-5,TRBD2,TRBV7-7,.,TGTGCTAGCAGCTTAGGGGGACTAGCGGGGAGCGAGACCCAGTACTTC,CASSLGGLAGSETQYF
TRBJ1-2,TRBD1,TRBV4-1,few,TGCGCCAGCAGCCGGGACAGGGGCCCGCTTGGCTACACCTTC,CASSRDRGPLGYTF
TRBJ1-1,.,TRBV2,.,TGTGCCAGCAGTGTAACGAACACTGAAGCTTTCTTT,CASSVTNTEAFF